The 9 T cell receptor beta chains below were found in one sample sequenced in a study of cytomegalovirus exposure and HLA in healthy donors. Sequenced by immunoSEQ multiplex PCR; TCRdb stores in-frame clones only, minus some. The sample carries over 50,000 clones, almost 95% recorded once. The source material was PBMCs. Source of these receptors: a man aged 18-30 years in good health and CMV-seropositive.

This sequence joins TRBV6-5 and TRBJ2-7, with D maybe TRBD1 (5 bases). Germline loops: CDR1 MNHEY, CDR2 SVGAGI. The CDR3 covers 15 residues. Deletions cut 5 bases from V and 0 bases from J, with 14 bases between. The CDR3, as DNA: TGTGCCAGCAGTCCCCAGGTACAGGCCTCCTACGAGCAGTACTTC. This translates into CASSPQVQASYEQYF.

V and J are TRBV6-4 and TRBJ2-1; D is possibly TRBD1 (5 bases). This CDR3 contains 15 residues. In germline, CDR1 is MRHNA, CDR2 SNTAGT. V was cut by 3 bases and J by 0 bases, with 9 bases left in between. The CDR3 sequence: CASSERGGSYNEQFF. The CDR3 region has the DNA TGTGCCAGCAGTGAAAGGGGCGGCTCCTACAATGAGCAGTTCTTC.

This clone has a handful of counts. The CDR3 reads CASSDQGLAGEKNIQYF. CDR3 bases: TGTGCCAGTAGTGACCAGGGACTAGCGGGAGAAAAAAACATTCAGTACTTC. The chain has TRBV19 and TRBJ2-4; 14 bases agree with TRBD2. Germline CDR1 reads LNHDA; CDR2 reads SQIVND (reference sequence). Trimming at V came to 5 bases and at J to 4 bases, leaving 7 bases not matched to a gene. The length of the CDR3 is 17 residues. Based on the CDR3 plus reference TRBV19 and TRBJ2-4, the full variable domain is DGGITQSPKYLFRKEGQNVTLSCEQNLNHDAMYWYRQDPGQGLRLIYYSQIVNDFQKGDIAEGYSVSREKKESFPLTVTSAQKNPTAFYLCASSDQGLAGEKNIQYFGAGTRLSVL.

The chain is built from TRBV18 and TRBJ2-2; D is unresolved. The germline gives CDR1 KGHSH, CDR2 LQKENI. The CDR3 has 14 amino acids. V was cut by 0 bases and J by 6 bases, with 8 bases left in between. CDR3 coding DNA: TGTGCCAGCTCACCACCCCGCCGGGCCGGGGAGCTGTTTTTT. This encodes CASSPPRRAGELFF.

The chain combines TRBV7-2 with TRBJ2-2; D unresolved. From germline, CDR1 is SGHTA and CDR2 FQGNSA. The CDR3 contains 13 residues. V was clipped by 3 bases and J by 1 base, with 3 bases between them. For the CDR3, the DNA is TGTGCCAGCAGCTTCAGGAACACCGGGGAGCTGTTTTTT. Residues: CASSFRNTGELFF.

The genes are TRBV21-1 and TRBJ1-5; the table gives TRBD1 as D, unverified against the DNA. TRBV21-1 is marked as a pseudogene. The CDR3 length is 14 residues. CDR3 region: CASLKGRGSQPQHF. The DNA for the CDR3 is TGTGCCAGCCTCAAGGGCAGGGGCAGTCAGCCCCAGCATTTT.

This chain joins TRBV5-5 and TRBJ1-1; D might be TRBD1 (5 bases). The length of the CDR3 is 12 residues. Germline V CDR1 and CDR2: SGHKS, YYEKEE (reference sequence). Trimming pared 3 bases from V and 8 bases from J, leaving 11 bases between. The CDR3 nucleotides read TGTGCCAGCAGCTCGGGGACTTTCGAAGCTTTCTTT. It translates to CASSSGTFEAFF.

Only a few counts were recorded for this clone. This chain links TRBV5-4 with TRBJ2-5; D may be TRBD2 (6 bases). This CDR3 is built from 15 residues. From germline, CDR1 is SGHNT and CDR2 YYREEE (reference sequence). Trimming cost V 2 bases and J 2 bases, with 13 bases left between them. CDR3: CASSFSGARQETQYF. The CDR3 coding sequence is TGTGCCAGCAGCTTTAGCGGAGCCCGGCAAGAGACCCAGTACTTC.

The V gene is TRBV5-1, the J gene TRBJ2-2; TRBD2 is a possible D gene (7 bases). The CDR3 has 13 amino acids. The V end was cut by 7 bases, the J end by 7 bases, with 14 bases between. Germline V gene sequence: CDR1 SGHRS, CDR2 YFSETQ. The CDR3, as DNA: TGCGCCAGCCGCGGCGGGGGCGGCGGGGAGCTGTTTTTT. Amino acids: CASRGGGGGELFF.